Listed below are T cell receptor beta chains from one sample, sequenced in a study of blood T cell repertoires in COVID-19. Clones were read by immunoSEQ multiplex PCR, and TCRdb kept only the in-frame ones, dropping some. The sample contains 77,000 or so clones, 75% to 90% of which appear only once. Sequenced sample: peripheral blood. The receptors come from an elderly man with acute or convalescent COVID-19. Each CDR3 is given with its conserved first and last residue. A D gene is named only where the DNA matches it firmly. Rows give clone size only sometimes, using once, few, many, or a class for an expanded clone.

d_gene,j_gene,abundance,v_gene,CDR3aa,CDR3nt
NA,TRBJ1-2,NA,TRBV7-2,CASSPLRGASGDGYTF,TGTGCCAGCAGCCCGCTGCGGGGGGCCTCAGGGGATGGCTACACCTTC
TRBD1,TRBJ2-5,NA,TRBV5-4,CASEATLGQGGETQYF,TGTGCCAGCGAAGCAACCCTTGGACAGGGGGGAGAGACCCAGTACTTC
TRBD1,TRBJ2-7,NA,TRBV6-2/TRBV6-3,CASSKRGRAYEQYF,TGTGCCAGCAGCAAGAGGGGGCGAGCCTACGAGCAGTACTTC
NA,TRBJ1-2,few,TRBV7-2,CASSLARDTFNYGYTF,TGTGCCAGCAGCTTAGCCCGGGACACCTTTAACTATGGCTACACCTTC
TRBD2,TRBJ2-5,NA,TRBV27,CASSFWGGETQYF,TGTGCCAGCAGTTTTTGGGGGGGGGAGACCCAGTACTTC
TRBD2,TRBJ2-5,NA,TRBV10-1,CASSESGSRETQYF,TGCGCCAGCAGTGAAAGCGGGAGTAGGGAGACCCAGTACTTC
TRBD1,TRBJ2-5,NA,TRBV20-1,CSASWGQVQETQYF,TGCAGTGCTAGTTGGGGACAGGTTCAAGAGACCCAGTACTTC
NA,TRBJ2-3,NA,TRBV10-3,CAISEGGLNTDTQYF,TGTGCCATCAGTGAGGGGGGACTCAACACAGATACGCAGTATTTT
TRBD1,TRBJ2-1,NA,TRBV28,CASSTPGGSYNEQFF,TGTGCCAGCAGTACCCCAGGGGGCTCCTACAATGAGCAGTTCTTC
TRBD1,TRBJ1-4,NA,TRBV4-3,CASSQDLSWDSGKKLFF,TGCGCCAGCAGCCAAGATCTAAGTTGGGACAGCGGTAAAAAACTGTTTTTT
TRBD2,TRBJ2-3,NA,TRBV18,CASSPRIAGGLRTDTQYF,TGTGCCAGCTCACCGAGAATAGCGGGGGGCCTTCGCACAGATACGCAGTATTTT
TRBD2,TRBJ2-5,NA,TRBV5-1,CASSGGLAVETQYF,TGCGCCAGCAGCGGAGGACTAGCGGTGGAGACCCAGTACTTC
TRBD2,TRBJ2-3,NA,TRBV5-4,CASSMSGARTDTQYF,TGTGCCAGCAGCATGAGCGGGGCCCGCACAGATACGCAGTATTTT
TRBD1,TRBJ1-4,once,TRBV6-5,CASSYLRGEGDEKLFF,TGTGCCAGCAGTTACCTCAGGGGGGAAGGAGATGAAAAACTGTTTTTT
TRBD2,TRBJ2-1,NA,TRBV11-3,CASSMRGLAGHEQFF,TGTGCCAGCAGCATGCGGGGACTAGCGGGTCATGAGCAGTTCTTC
TRBD1,TRBJ2-7,NA,TRBV6-2/TRBV6-3,CASSYPIGTVYEQYF,TGTGCCAGCAGTTACCCTATTGGGACAGTCTACGAGCAGTACTTC
TRBD1,TRBJ2-7,NA,TRBV5-5,CASSPRDSYEQYF,TGTGCCAGCAGCCCGAGGGACAGCTACGAGCAGTACTTC
NA,TRBJ1-2,NA,TRBV6-1,CASSDRATGIYGYTF,TGTGCCAGCAGTGATCGTGCCACAGGCATCTATGGCTACACCTTC
NA,TRBJ2-2,NA,TRBV24-1,CATSNTGFNTGELFF,TGTGCCACCAGTAATACAGGGTTCAACACCGGGGAGCTGTTTTTT
NA,TRBJ2-5,once,TRBV12-5,CASGLGVGGVQETQYF,TGTGCTAGTGGTTTGGGGGTTGGAGGGGTCCAAGAGACCCAGTACTTC
NA,TRBJ1-4,NA,TRBV30,CAWSLRGGEKLFF,TGTGCCTGGAGTCTGAGGGGGGGCGAAAAACTGTTTTTT
NA,TRBJ2-2,NA,TRBV10-3,CAINNRPDSPGEFF,TGTGCCATCAATAATAGACCCGACTCTCCCGGGGAGTTTTTT
TRBD2,TRBJ2-1,few,TRBV6-5,CASSSTSSEQFF,TGTGCCAGCAGTTCGACTAGCAGTGAGCAGTTCTTC
NA,TRBJ1-2,once,TRBV4-1,CASSQGGDPSYGYTF,TGCGCCAGCAGCCAAGGCGGGGACCCTTCGTATGGCTACACCTTC
TRBD1,TRBJ2-2,once,TRBV5-1,CASSLGQGNTGELFF,TGCGCCAGCAGCTTGGGACAGGGGAACACCGGGGAGCTGTTTTTT
NA,TRBJ1-2,NA,TRBV6-1,CASSEAGGGYGYTF,TGTGCCAGCAGTGAAGCCGGGGGGGGCTATGGCTACACCTTC
TRBD1,TRBJ1-1,NA,TRBV7-3,CASSPRGQGTNTEAFF,TGTGCCAGCAGCCCGAGGGGACAGGGGACGAACACTGAAGCTTTCTTT
TRBD1,TRBJ1-1,many,TRBV7-6,CASSSSPGQGAMTFF,TGTGCCAGCAGCTCTAGCCCGGGACAGGGGGCGATGACTTTCTTT
TRBD1,TRBJ2-7,NA,TRBV14,CASTRGPGQGANEQYF,TGTGCCAGCACCCGTGGACCGGGACAGGGGGCCAACGAGCAGTACTTC
TRBD1,TRBJ1-5,NA,TRBV6-2/TRBV6-3,CASSWTGGDQPQHF,TGTGCCAGCAGTTGGACAGGGGGAGATCAGCCCCAGCATTTT
NA,TRBJ2-5,NA,TRBV3-1/TRBV3-2,CASSQGAGGQETQYF,TGTGCCAGCAGCCAAGGGGCAGGGGGGCAAGAGACCCAGTACTTC
NA,TRBJ2-5,NA,TRBV5-1,CASSLVGQGKYF,TGCGCCAGCAGCTTGGTTGGGCAGGGGAAGTACTTC
NA,TRBJ1-2,NA,TRBV4-2,CASSQVPGQPQTPF,TGTGCCAGCAGCCAAGTCCCCGGACAGCCTCAGACTCCCTTC
NA,TRBJ2-4,NA,TRBV5-4,CASSLGLDSKNIQYF,TGTGCCAGCAGCTTGGGTTTGGACAGCAAAAACATTCAGTACTTC
NA,TRBJ2-5,NA,TRBV7-2,CASSFLRFETQYF,TGTGCCAGCAGCTTCTTACGGTTTGAGACCCAGTACTTC
TRBD2,TRBJ2-5,few,TRBV19,CASRREGRETQYF,TGTGCCAGTAGACGGGAGGGGAGAGAGACCCAGTACTTC
TRBD1,TRBJ1-3,NA,TRBV28,CASRSPTGGGNTIYF,TGTGCCAGCAGAAGCCCGACAGGGGGCGGAAACACCATATATTTT
TRBD2,TRBJ2-7,NA,TRBV5-4,CASSLDSGSYEQYF,TGTGCCAGCAGCTTGGATAGCGGGAGCTACGAGCAGTACTTC
NA,TRBJ2-7,NA,TRBV6-6,CASSPGPTYEQYF,TGTGCCAGCAGTCCGGGTCCGACCTACGAGCAGTACTTC
TRBD2,TRBJ2-3,NA,TRBV5-1,CASSPGTSGNTDTQYF,TGCGCCAGCAGCCCAGGGACTAGCGGGAACACAGATACGCAGTATTTT
TRBD1,TRBJ2-3,NA,TRBV7-8,CASSDRTGGTDTQYF,TGTGCCAGCAGCGACAGGACAGGGGGCACAGATACGCAGTATTTT
NA,TRBJ1-3,once,TRBV21-1,CASSTTLTGNTIYF,TGTGCCAGCAGCACCACCCTGACAGGAAACACCATATATTTT
TRBD1,TRBJ1-3,NA,TRBV7-2,CASSLGTGGNTIYF,TGTGCCAGCAGTCTCGGGACAGGGGGAAACACCATATATTTT